This T cell receptor beta chain was retrieved from a study of glioma-infiltrating T cells. Study outcomes and limitations: Tissue-blood divergence was below expectation in non-neoplastic patients, above in gliomas. Very few CDR3 sequences were shared between tissue and blood.

This clonotype appeared many times. Antigen: not known. Amplification of TCR alpha and beta CDR3 regions from RNA used iRepertoire nested multiplex PCR. Tissue mRNA or PBMC total RNA, roughly 85-450 ng, went into one-step reverse transcription and amplification. TCRdb re-called the multiplex PCR reads through MiXCR, storing one row per CDR3 protein. In the table there are 150,000 to 200,000 distinct CDR3 sequences, 30% to 40% of which are singletons. Sequenced input: glioma tissue, nonneoplastic brain tissue, or PBMCs (not recorded which). This sequence was found in a human donor with low-grade glioma or glioblastoma, undergoing nonglioma brain surgery, or in good health (not recorded which).

CDR3 protein: CASLWTGSDQPQHF. The CDR3 region has the DNA TGTGCCAGTTTATGGACAGGGAGCGATCAGCCCCAGCATTTT. This chain connects TRBV19 to TRBJ1-5; the match to TRBD1 covers 8 bases. The germline V gene has CDR1 LNHDA and CDR2 SQIVND (reference sequence). V was pared by 8 bases and J by 5 bases, with 8 bases of the junction left unmatched. The CDR3 contains 14 residues.